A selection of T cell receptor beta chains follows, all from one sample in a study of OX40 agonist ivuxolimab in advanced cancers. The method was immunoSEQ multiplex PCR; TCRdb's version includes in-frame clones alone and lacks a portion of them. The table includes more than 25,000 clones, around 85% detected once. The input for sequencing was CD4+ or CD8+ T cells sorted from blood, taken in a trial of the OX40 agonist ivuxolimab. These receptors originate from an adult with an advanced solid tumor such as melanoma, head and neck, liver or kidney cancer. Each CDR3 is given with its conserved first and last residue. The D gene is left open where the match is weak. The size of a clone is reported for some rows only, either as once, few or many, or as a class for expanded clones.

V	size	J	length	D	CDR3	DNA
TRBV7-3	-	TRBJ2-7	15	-	CASSPWSNRTGEQYF	TGTGCCAGCAGCCCTTGGTCGAATCGAACGGGCGAGCAGTACTTC
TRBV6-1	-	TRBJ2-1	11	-	CAIPRGNEQFF	TGTGCCATCCCCAGGGGCAATGAGCAGTTCTTC
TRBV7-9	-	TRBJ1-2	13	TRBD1	CASSPGTDYGYTF	TGTGCCAGCAGCCCGGGGACAGACTATGGCTACACCTTC
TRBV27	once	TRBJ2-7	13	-	CASSFNARDEQYF	TGTGCCAGCAGTTTTAACGCACGGGACGAGCAGTACTTC
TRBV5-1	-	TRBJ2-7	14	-	CASSLAGDYYEQYF	TGCGCCAGCAGCTTGGCGGGAGACTACTACGAGCAGTACTTC
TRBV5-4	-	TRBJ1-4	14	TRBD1	CASSFGTGNEKLFF	TGTGCCAGCAGCTTCGGGACAGGCAATGAAAAACTGTTTTTT
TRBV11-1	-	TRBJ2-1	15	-	CASSLVGDLLNEQFF	TGTGCCAGCAGCTTAGTGGGGGACCTCCTCAATGAGCAGTTCTTC
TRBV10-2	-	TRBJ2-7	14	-	CASSEVGSSYEQYF	TGCGCCAGCAGTGAGGTAGGGAGCTCCTACGAGCAGTACTTC
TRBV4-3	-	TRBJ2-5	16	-	CASSQSGLPRGETQYF	TGCGCCAGCAGCCAATCCGGGCTCCCTAGAGGAGAGACCCAGTACTTC
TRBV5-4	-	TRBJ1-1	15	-	CASSWVLGTYTEAFF	TGTGCCAGCAGCTGGGTCCTCGGGACGTACACTGAAGCTTTCTTT
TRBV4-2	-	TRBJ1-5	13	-	CASSQGRNQPQHF	TGTGCCAGCAGCCAAGGTAGAAATCAGCCCCAGCATTTT
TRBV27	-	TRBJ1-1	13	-	CASSFSPSTEAFF	TGTGCCAGCAGTTTCAGTCCGAGCACTGAAGCTTTCTTT
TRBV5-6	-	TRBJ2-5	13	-	CASSLGGQETQYF	TGTGCCAGCAGCTTAGGGGGACAAGAGACCCAGTACTTC
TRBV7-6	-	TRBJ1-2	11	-	CASSSGLGYTF	TGTGCCAGCAGTTCAGGGTTAGGCTACACCTTC
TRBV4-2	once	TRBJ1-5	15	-	CASSQGTNSNQPQHF	TGTGCCAGCAGCCAAGGTACAAATAGCAATCAGCCCCAGCATTTT
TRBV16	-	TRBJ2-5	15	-	CASSQSTYTQETQYF	TGTGCCAGCAGCCAATCTACGTATACCCAAGAGACCCAGTACTTC
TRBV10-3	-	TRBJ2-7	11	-	CATGASYEQYF	TGTGCCACCGGTGCGAGCTACGAGCAGTACTTC
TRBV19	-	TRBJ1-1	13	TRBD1	CATGQGLNTEAFF	TGTGCCACAGGACAGGGGTTGAACACTGAAGCTTTCTTT
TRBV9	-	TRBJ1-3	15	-	CASSIAGARGNTIYF	TGTGCCAGCAGCATAGCGGGGGCGCGGGGAAACACCATATATTTT